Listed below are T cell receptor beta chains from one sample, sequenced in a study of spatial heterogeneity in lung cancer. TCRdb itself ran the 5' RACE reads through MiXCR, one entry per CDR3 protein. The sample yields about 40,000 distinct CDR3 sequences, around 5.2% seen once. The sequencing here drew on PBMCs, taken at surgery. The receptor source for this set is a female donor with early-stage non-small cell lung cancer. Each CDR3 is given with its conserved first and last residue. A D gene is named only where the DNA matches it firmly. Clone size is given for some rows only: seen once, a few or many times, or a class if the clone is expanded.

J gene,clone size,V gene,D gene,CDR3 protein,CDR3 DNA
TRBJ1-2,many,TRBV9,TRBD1,CASSVGTGGAYGYTF,TGTGCCAGCAGCGTAGGGACAGGGGGCGCCTATGGCTACACCTTC
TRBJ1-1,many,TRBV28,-,CASSLGVTRAEAFF,TGTGCCAGCAGTTTGGGGGTAACGAGGGCTGAAGCTTTCTTT
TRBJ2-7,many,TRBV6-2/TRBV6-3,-,CASSYRTTYEQYF,TGTGCCAGCAGTTATAGAACAACGTACGAGCAGTACTTC
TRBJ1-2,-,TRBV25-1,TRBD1,CASSDLPDRDRNYGYTF,TGTGCCAGCAGTGACCTCCCCGATCGGGACAGAAACTATGGCTACACCTTC
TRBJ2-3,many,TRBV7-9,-,CASSLYEDTQYF,TGTGCCAGCAGCTTATATGAGGATACGCAGTATTTT
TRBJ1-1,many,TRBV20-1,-,CSASPPPTEAFF,TGCAGTGCTAGTCCCCCCCCGACTGAAGCTTTCTTT
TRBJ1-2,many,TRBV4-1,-,CASSQDAAGHYGYTF,TGCGCCAGCAGCCAAGACGCTGCGGGCCACTATGGCTACACCTTC
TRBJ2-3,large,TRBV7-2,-,CASKNPGDTDTQYF,TGTGCCAGCAAAAACCCGGGGGACACAGATACGCAGTATTTT
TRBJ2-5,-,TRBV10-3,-,CAIQGNSSQETQYF,TGTGCCATCCAGGGGAACAGTTCCCAAGAGACCCAGTACTTC
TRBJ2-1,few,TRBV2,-,CASSLSLGGEQFF,TGTGCCAGCAGTTTGTCCCTCGGCGGTGAGCAGTTCTTC
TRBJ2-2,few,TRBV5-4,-,CASSLGELNTGELFF,TGTGCCAGCAGCTTGGGGGAGCTGAACACCGGGGAGCTGTTTTTT
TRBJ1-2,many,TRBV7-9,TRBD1,CASSLGGTGASGYTF,TGTGCCAGCAGCTTAGGTGGGACAGGGGCGTCTGGCTACACCTTC
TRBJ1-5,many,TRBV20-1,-,CSARDEGSNQPQHF,TGCAGTGCTAGGGACGAGGGTAGCAATCAGCCCCAGCATTTT
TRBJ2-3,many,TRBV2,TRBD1,CASSTSKQGAADTQYF,TGTGCCAGCAGCACTAGCAAACAGGGGGCCGCAGATACGCAGTATTTT
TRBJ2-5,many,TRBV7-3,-,CASSRGTEETQYF,TGTGCCAGCAGCCGCGGGACAGAAGAGACCCAGTACTTC
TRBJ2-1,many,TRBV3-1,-,CASSSRDLWAAYNEQFF,TGTGCCAGCAGCTCCAGGGACCTCTGGGCGGCTTACAATGAACAGTTCTTC
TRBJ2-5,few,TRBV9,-,CASSVGDLSETQYF,TGTGCCAGCAGCGTAGGAGACTTGTCGGAGACCCAGTACTTC
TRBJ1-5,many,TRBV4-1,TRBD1,CASSQPGTGFQPQHF,TGCGCCAGCAGCCAACCCGGGACAGGGTTTCAGCCCCAGCATTTT
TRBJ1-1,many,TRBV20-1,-,CSARPSGTEAFF,TGCAGTGCTAGGCCTTCGGGCACTGAAGCTTTCTTT
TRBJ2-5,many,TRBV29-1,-,CSVGRPPEETQYF,TGCAGCGTTGGGAGACCCCCCGAGGAGACCCAGTACTTC
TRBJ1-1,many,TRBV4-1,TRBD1,CASSQGGTGASAEAFF,TGCGCCAGCAGCCAGGGCGGGACAGGAGCTTCTGCTGAAGCTTTCTTT
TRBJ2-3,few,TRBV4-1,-,CASSQEFPGRLNTQYF,TGCGCCAGCAGCCAAGAATTCCCGGGACGCCTCAATACGCAGTATTTT
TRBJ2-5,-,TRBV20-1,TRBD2,CSARGLAGETQYF,TGCAGTGCTAGAGGACTAGCGGGGGAGACCCAGTACTTC
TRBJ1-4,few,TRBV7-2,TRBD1,CASSLARTGTNEKLFF,TGTGCCAGCAGCTTAGCTCGGACAGGGACTAATGAAAAACTGTTTTTT
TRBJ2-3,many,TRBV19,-,CASSISQWGTDTQYF,TGTGCCAGTAGTATCAGTCAGTGGGGCACAGATACGCAGTATTTT
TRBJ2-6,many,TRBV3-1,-,CASSSQPPGTSGANVLTF,TGTGCCAGCAGCTCTCAACCCCCGGGCACCTCTGGGGCCAACGTCCTGACTTTC
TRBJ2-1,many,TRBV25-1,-,CASSEFRSSWGNEQFF,TGTGCCAGCAGTGAATTCCGTTCTAGCTGGGGCAATGAGCAGTTCTTC
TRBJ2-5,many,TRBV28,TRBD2,CASSSSGGYQETQYF,TGTGCCAGCAGTTCTAGCGGGGGCTACCAAGAGACCCAGTACTTC
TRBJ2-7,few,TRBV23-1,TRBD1,CASSPPGRLSGGEQYF,TGCGCCAGCAGCCCACCGGGACGTTTATCAGGGGGCGAGCAGTACTTC
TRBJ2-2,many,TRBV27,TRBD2,CASSRRTSGATGELFF,TGTGCCAGCAGTCGCCGGACTAGCGGGGCTACCGGGGAGCTGTTTTTT
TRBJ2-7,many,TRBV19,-,CASTSPAGYEQYF,TGTGCCAGTACCTCCCCCGCGGGTTACGAGCAGTACTTC
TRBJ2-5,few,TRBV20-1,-,CSARAAGGDQETQYF,TGCAGTGCTAGAGCGGCAGGGGGGGACCAAGAGACCCAGTACTTC
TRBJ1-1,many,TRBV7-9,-,CASAGVTEAFF,TGTGCCAGCGCCGGGGTGACTGAAGCTTTCTTT
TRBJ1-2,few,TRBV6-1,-,CASSQIQGSNGYTF,TGTGCCAGCAGCCAGATACAGGGTAGCAATGGCTACACCTTC
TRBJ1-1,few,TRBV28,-,CASSLPTEAFF,TGTGCCAGCAGTTTGCCCACTGAAGCTTTCTTT
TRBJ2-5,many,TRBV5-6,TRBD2,CASSRDYGETQYF,TGTGCCAGCAGCAGGGACTACGGAGAGACCCAGTACTTC
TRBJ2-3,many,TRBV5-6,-,CASSLDSGHSTDTQYF,TGTGCCAGCAGCTTGGACTCCGGGCACAGCACAGATACGCAGTATTTT
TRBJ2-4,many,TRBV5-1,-,CASSVGAKNIQYF,TGCGCCAGCAGCGTCGGAGCCAAAAACATTCAGTACTTC
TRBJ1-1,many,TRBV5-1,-,CASSLLGENTEAFF,TGCGCCAGCAGCCTTCTGGGGGAGAACACTGAAGCTTTCTTT
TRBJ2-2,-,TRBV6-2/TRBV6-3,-,CASSQTRGANTGELFF,TGTGCCAGCAGTCAAACCAGGGGGGCGAACACCGGGGAGCTGTTTTTT
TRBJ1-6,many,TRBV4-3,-,CASSQDMGMLNSPLHF,TGCGCCAGCAGCCAAGATATGGGGATGCTAAATTCACCCCTCCACTTT
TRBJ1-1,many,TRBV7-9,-,CASSLGWAQAEAFF,TGTGCCAGCAGCTTAGGATGGGCACAGGCTGAAGCTTTCTTT
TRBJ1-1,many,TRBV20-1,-,CSAHESAEAFF,TGCAGTGCCCATGAGTCGGCTGAAGCTTTCTTT
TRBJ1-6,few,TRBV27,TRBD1,CASSPLDRASPLHF,TGTGCCAGCAGTCCCCTGGACAGGGCTTCACCCCTCCACTTT
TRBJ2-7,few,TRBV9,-,CASSPIRGPGPYEQYF,TGTGCCAGCAGCCCAATCCGGGGCCCGGGCCCCTACGAGCAGTACTTC
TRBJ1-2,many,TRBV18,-,CASSPPGDPNYGYTF,TGTGCCAGCTCACCACCCGGAGATCCTAACTATGGCTACACCTTC
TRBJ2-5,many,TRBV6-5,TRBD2,CASSYQGLEQETQYF,TGTGCCAGCAGTTACCAGGGACTAGAACAGGAGACCCAGTACTTC
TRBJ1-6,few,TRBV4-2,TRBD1,CASSRDGTGLSPLHF,TGTGCCAGCAGCCGAGACGGGACAGGGTTGTCACCCCTCCACTTT
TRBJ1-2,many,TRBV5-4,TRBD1,CASSQTGGLDGYTF,TGTGCCAGCAGCCAGACAGGGGGCCTTGATGGCTACACCTTC
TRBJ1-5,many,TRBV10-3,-,CATRTETINQPQHF,TGTGCCACCAGAACAGAGACCATCAATCAGCCCCAGCATTTT
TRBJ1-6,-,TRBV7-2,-,CASSFKPDLSYNSPLHF,TGTGCCAGCAGCTTTAAGCCCGACCTCTCCTATAATTCACCCCTCCACTTT
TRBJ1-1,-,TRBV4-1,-,CASSPDQSLNTEAFF,TGCGCCAGCAGCCCCGATCAGTCTTTGAACACTGAAGCTTTCTTT
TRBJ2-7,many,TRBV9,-,CASSVAEGRAYEQYF,TGTGCCAGCAGCGTAGCTGAGGGAAGGGCATACGAGCAGTACTTC
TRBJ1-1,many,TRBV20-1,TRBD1,CSAMTGGVTEAFF,TGCAGTGCTATGACAGGGGGGGTCACTGAAGCTTTCTTT